This is a list of T cell receptor beta chains from one sample in a study of T cells in Graves' hyperthyroidism and ophthalmopathy. TCRdb re-called the multiplex PCR reads with MiXCR, one entry per CDR3 protein. The sample yields about 600,000 distinct CDR3 sequences, approximately 15% seen once. The source material was blood. These receptors all stem from a woman aged 40 to 49 with Graves' ophthalmopathy. CDR3s include the opening cysteine and the closing phenylalanine or tryptophan.

CDR3aa: CASSWTGGNTIYF
len: 13
v_gene: TRBV11-2

CDR3aa: CASSLAGVITDTQYF
len: 15
v_gene: TRBV7-9

CDR3aa: CSAMGLAGDTQYF
len: 13
v_gene: TRBV29-1

CDR3aa: CSAVSGGYNEQFF
len: 13
v_gene: TRBV20-1

CDR3aa: CASSSAGTGTDTQYF
len: 15
v_gene: TRBV12-3/TRBV12-4

CDR3aa: CASSRGLSGIDEQFF
len: 15
v_gene: TRBV7-9

CDR3aa: CASSLARGTYEQYF
len: 14
v_gene: TRBV12-3/TRBV12-4

CDR3aa: CSAETGGGDEQFF
len: 13
v_gene: TRBV20-1

CDR3aa: CASSLEGRGFETQYF
len: 15
v_gene: TRBV5-8

CDR3aa: CASSYYRDPGTEAFF
len: 15
v_gene: TRBV6-5

CDR3aa: CASSWDRLSGNTIYF
len: 15
v_gene: TRBV12-3/TRBV12-4

CDR3aa: CASSSDPDDGELFF
len: 14
v_gene: TRBV11-2

CDR3aa: CASSQAGEETQYF
len: 13
v_gene: TRBV5-1

CDR3aa: CASSYSLRKGSYNSPLHF
len: 18
v_gene: TRBV6-5

CDR3aa: CASSLEWAQTNNEQFF
len: 16
v_gene: TRBV27

CDR3aa: CASSSPYSGSRQFF
len: 14
v_gene: TRBV7-9

CDR3aa: CASSYSRFRGATFDETQYF
len: 19
v_gene: TRBV6-2/TRBV6-3

CDR3aa: CSAREPQGDTEAFF
len: 14
v_gene: TRBV20-1